This passage covers 9 T cell receptor beta chains from one sample sequenced in a study of cytomegalovirus exposure and HLA in healthy donors. The repertoire was sequenced with immunoSEQ multiplex PCR; TCRdb's copy has only in-frame clones and lacks some. The table shows around 99,000 clones, with roughly 86% occurring only once. What was sequenced was PBMCs. The receptor source for this set is a woman younger than 30 in good health and CMV-seronegative.

The chain joins TRBV28 to TRBJ2-1; TRBD1 might be the D (7 bases). Per germline, CDR1 MDHEN and CDR2 SYDVKM. V lost 6 bases to trimming and J lost 7 bases, with 13 bases between them. The CDR3 has 13 residues. CDR3 sequence (DNA): TGTGCCAGCAGCCCATCAGGGGGGAATGAGCAGTTCTTC. Translating gives CASSPSGGNEQFF.

The rearrangement links TRBV7-2 to TRBJ1-2; possible D gene TRBD1, 6 bases. Looked up from germline, CDR1 is SGHTA and CDR2 is FQGNSA. Trimming removed 7 bases from V and 7 bases from J, with 25 bases in between. The CDR3 covers 16 residues. The CDR3 coding sequence is TGTGCCAGCACCACACCTGGAAAACAGGGACTAAGTGGCTACACCTTC. Translated: CASTTPGKQGLSGYTF.

The V gene is TRBV19, the J gene TRBJ1-3; D is uncertain. The CDR3 runs to 15 residues. Germline V gene data show CDR1 as LNHDA and CDR2 as SQIVND (reference sequence). V lost 3 bases and J lost 8, with 17 bases in between. CDR3 DNA: TGTGCCAGTAGTATCTGGCAGAGCGGAGGTCACACCATATATTTT. Its translation is CASSIWQSGGHTIYF.

The chain combines TRBV18 with TRBJ2-1, with 8 bases fitting TRBD1. Germline values: CDR1 KGHSH, CDR2 LQKENI. The CDR3 loop spans 14 amino acids. V lost 3 bases, J lost 4 bases, and 2 bases stayed unmatched. The CDR3 loop is CASSPQGAYNEQFF. The CDR3 DNA reads TGTGCCAGCTCACCCCAGGGGGCGTACAATGAGCAGTTCTTC.

The chain links TRBV6-5 to TRBJ2-7; 10 nucleotides line up with TRBD1. The V segment lost 10 bases and the J segment 5 bases; nucleotides outside the gene matches: 5. Germline V gives CDR1 MNHEY, CDR2 SVGAGI. This CDR3 comprises 12 residues. CDR3 region: CAIDRGLHEQYF. CDR3 sequence (DNA): TGTGCCATCGACAGGGGGCTACACGAGCAGTACTTC.

The rearrangement joins TRBV14 to TRBJ1-5, with 10 bases fitting TRBD1. The junction had 1 base not matched to a gene; V was cut back by 1 base and J by 4 bases. Looked up from germline, CDR1 is SGHDN and CDR2 is FVKESK. The CDR3 has 15 residues. In nucleotides, the CDR3 is TGTGCCAGCAGCCAAGGACAGGGGGCGAATCAGCCCCAGCATTTT. It codes for CASSQGQGANQPQHF.

The genes are TRBV2 and TRBJ2-3; D remains unclear. Germline-derived CDR1 and CDR2 are SNHLY and FYNNEI. The CDR3 consists of 14 residues. V was shortened by 4 bases and J by 4 bases, with 12 bases between the two germline ends. The CDR3 protein is CASSVNGWADTQYF. The CDR3 DNA reads TGTGCCAGCAGTGTTAACGGGTGGGCAGATACGCAGTATTTT.

The V gene is TRBV7-9, the J gene TRBJ2-5, with 8 bases that match TRBD2. This CDR3 spans 16 amino acids. In germline, CDR1 is SEHNR, CDR2 FQNEAQ (reference sequence). Trimming took 4 bases from V and 1 from J; bases not matched to a gene: 8. CDR3 coding DNA: TGTGCCAGCAGCTCAGGGGCGGGAGGAGGCCAAGAGACCCAGTACTTC. Translation: CASSSGAGGGQETQYF.

V gene TRBV7-2 combines with J gene TRBJ1-1; D gene ambiguous. In germline, CDR1 is SGHTA, CDR2 FQGNSA. Trimming pared 5 bases from V and 1 base from J, leaving 14 bases between. The CDR3 consists of 15 residues. CDR3 amino acids: CASSLARSRNTEAFF. The CDR3 DNA reads as TGTGCCAGCAGCCTCGCACGTAGTAGGAACACTGAAGCTTTCTTT.